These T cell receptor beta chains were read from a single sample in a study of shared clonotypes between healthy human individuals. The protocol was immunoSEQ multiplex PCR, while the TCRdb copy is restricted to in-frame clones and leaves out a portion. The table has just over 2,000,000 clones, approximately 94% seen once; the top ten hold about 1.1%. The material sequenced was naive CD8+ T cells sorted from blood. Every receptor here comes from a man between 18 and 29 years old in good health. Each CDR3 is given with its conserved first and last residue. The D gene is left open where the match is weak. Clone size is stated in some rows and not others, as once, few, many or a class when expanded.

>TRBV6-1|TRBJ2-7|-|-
CASSEPWTDYEQYF
TGTGCCAGCAGTGAACCCTGGACAGACTACGAGCAGTACTTC
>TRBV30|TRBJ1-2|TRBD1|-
CAWSVGGGTGWYGYTF
TGTGCCTGGAGTGTTGGGGGAGGGACAGGGTGGTATGGCTACACCTTC
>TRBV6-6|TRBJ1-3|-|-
CASSHGTNAGNTIYF
TGTGCCAGCAGCCACGGGACAAACGCTGGAAACACCATATATTTT
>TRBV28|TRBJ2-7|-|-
CASSWDSGASYEQYF
TGTGCCAGCAGTTGGGACAGCGGGGCCTCCTACGAGCAGTACTTC
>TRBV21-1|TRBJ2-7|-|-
CASSKARLASTYEQYF
TGTGCCAGCAGCAAAGCGAGACTAGCGTCGACCTACGAGCAGTACTTC
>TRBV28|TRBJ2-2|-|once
CASSLWGRNTGELFF
TGTGCCAGCAGTTTATGGGGGAGGAACACCGGGGAGCTGTTTTTT
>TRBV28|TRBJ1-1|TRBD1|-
CASSLAMGQGGNTEAFF
TGTGCCAGCAGTTTAGCCATGGGACAGGGGGGGAACACTGAAGCTTTCTTT
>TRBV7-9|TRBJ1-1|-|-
CASSKGPAGTEAFF
TGTGCCAGCAGCAAGGGGCCGGCTGGTACTGAAGCTTTCTTT
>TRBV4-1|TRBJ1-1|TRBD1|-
CASSHLQGAYTEAFF
TGCGCCAGCAGCCACCTACAGGGGGCGTACACTGAAGCTTTCTTT
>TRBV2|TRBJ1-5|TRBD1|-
CASSDPGQNNQPQHF
TGTGCCAGCAGCGACCCGGGACAGAATAATCAGCCCCAGCATTTT
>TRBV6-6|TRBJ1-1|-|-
CASSSFEGTEAFF
TGTGCCAGCAGTTCATTTGAGGGCACTGAAGCTTTCTTT
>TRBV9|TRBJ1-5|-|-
CASSVGVEQPQHF
TGTGCCAGCAGCGTGGGGGTTGAGCAGCCCCAGCATTTT
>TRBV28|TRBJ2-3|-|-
CASSSRDRQLTDTQYF
TGTGCCAGCAGTTCCCGAGACCGACAGCTTACGGATACGCAGTATTTT
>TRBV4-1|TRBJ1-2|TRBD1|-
CASSQVGTGAVGYTF
TGCGCCAGCAGCCAAGTCGGGACAGGGGCGGTTGGCTACACCTTC
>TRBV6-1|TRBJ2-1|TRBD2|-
CASSGNSGAAYNEQFF
TGTGCCAGCAGTGGGAATAGCGGGGCGGCTTACAATGAGCAGTTCTTC
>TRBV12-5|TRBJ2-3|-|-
CASGLVSSTDTQYF
TGTGCTAGTGGTTTGGTCTCGTCCACAGATACGCAGTATTTT
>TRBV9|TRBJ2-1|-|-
CASSVEGVSSYNEQFF
TGTGCCAGCAGCGTAGAGGGCGTCAGCTCCTACAATGAGCAGTTCTTC
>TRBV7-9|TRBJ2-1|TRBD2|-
CASSLPTSGRAGSDEQFF
TGTGCCAGCAGCCTTCCGACTAGCGGGAGGGCCGGGTCTGATGAGCAGTTCTTC
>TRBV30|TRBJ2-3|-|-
CAWNRRTDTQYF
TGTGCCTGGAACAGGCGCACAGATACGCAGTATTTT
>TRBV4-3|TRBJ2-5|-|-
CASSQDRGSAQETQYF
TGCGCCAGCAGCCAAGATCGAGGTAGCGCGCAAGAGACCCAGTACTTC
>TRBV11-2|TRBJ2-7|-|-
CASSLEGPPREQYF
TGTGCCAGCAGCTTAGAAGGCCCCCCCCGAGAGCAGTACTTC
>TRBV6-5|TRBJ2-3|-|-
CASSYTGVSTDTQYF
TGTGCCAGCAGTTACACCGGCGTCAGCACAGATACGCAGTATTTT
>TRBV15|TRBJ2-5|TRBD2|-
CATSRDATSGRETQYF
TGTGCCACCAGCAGAGATGCGACTAGCGGGAGGGAGACCCAGTACTTC